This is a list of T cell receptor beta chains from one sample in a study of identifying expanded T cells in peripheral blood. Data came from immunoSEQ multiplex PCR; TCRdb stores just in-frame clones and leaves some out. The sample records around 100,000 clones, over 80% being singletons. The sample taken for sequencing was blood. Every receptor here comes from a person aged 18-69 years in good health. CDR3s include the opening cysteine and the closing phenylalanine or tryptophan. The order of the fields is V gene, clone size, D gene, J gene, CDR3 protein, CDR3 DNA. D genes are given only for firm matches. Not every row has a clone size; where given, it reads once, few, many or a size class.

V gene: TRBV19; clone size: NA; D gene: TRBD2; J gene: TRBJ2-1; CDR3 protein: CASSRGLVLNEQFF; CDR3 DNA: TGTGCCAGTAGTAGGGGACTAGTCCTCAATGAGCAGTTCTTC
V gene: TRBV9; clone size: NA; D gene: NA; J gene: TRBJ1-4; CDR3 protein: CASSVGFHEKLFF; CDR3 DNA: TGTGCCAGCAGCGTAGGGTTTCATGAAAAACTGTTTTTT
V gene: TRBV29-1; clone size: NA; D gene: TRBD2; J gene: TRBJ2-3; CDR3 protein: CSTPLGGVQYF; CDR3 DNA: TGCAGCACACCCCTTGGGGGGGTTCAGTATTTT
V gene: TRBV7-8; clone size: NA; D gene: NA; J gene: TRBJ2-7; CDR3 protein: CASSLAIRGSEQYF; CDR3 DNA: TGTGCCAGCAGCTTAGCTATTCGGGGGTCGGAGCAGTACTTC
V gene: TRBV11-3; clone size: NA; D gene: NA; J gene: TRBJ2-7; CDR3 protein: CASSQTASSYEQYF; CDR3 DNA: TGTGCCAGCAGCCAGACAGCCAGCTCCTACGAGCAGTACTTC
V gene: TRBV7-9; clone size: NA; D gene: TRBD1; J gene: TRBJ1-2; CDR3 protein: CASSLAGTGDYGYTF; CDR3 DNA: TGTGCCAGCAGCTTAGCCGGGACAGGGGACTATGGCTACACCTTC
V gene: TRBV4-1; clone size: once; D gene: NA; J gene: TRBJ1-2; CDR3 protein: CASSHVVPGYAGGYTF; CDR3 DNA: TGCGCCAGCAGCCATGTTGTACCCGGCTATGCTGGGGGCTACACCTTC
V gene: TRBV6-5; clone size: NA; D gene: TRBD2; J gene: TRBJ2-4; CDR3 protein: CASRKSGTSRDQYF; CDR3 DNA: TGTGCCAGCAGAAAGTCCGGGACTAGTCGAGATCAGTACTTC
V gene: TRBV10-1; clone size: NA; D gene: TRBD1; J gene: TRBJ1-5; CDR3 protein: CAGNLTGYQPQHF; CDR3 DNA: TGCGCCGGGAATTTGACAGGGTATCAGCCCCAGCATTTT
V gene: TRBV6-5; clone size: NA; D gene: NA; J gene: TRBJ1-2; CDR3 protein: CASSYSVGNGYTF; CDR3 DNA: TGTGCCAGCAGTTACTCGGTCGGGAATGGCTACACCTTC
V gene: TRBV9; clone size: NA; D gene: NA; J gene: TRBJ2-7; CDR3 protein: CASNKGGGTSYEQYF; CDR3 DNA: TGTGCCAGCAACAAAGGGGGTGGTACCTCCTACGAGCAGTACTTC
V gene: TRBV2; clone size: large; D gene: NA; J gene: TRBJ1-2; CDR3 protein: CASSPLWSF; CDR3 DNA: TGTGCCAGCAGTCCCCTCTGGTCCTTC
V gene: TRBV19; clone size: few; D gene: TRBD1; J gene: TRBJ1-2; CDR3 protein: CASTQDRSYGYTF; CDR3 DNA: TGTGCCAGTACCCAGGACAGGTCCTATGGCTACACCTTC
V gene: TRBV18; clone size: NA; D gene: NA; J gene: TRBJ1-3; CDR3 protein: CASSLSLGNLASGNTIYF; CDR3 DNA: TGTGCCAGCTCACTCTCTCTAGGTAACCTAGCCTCTGGAAACACCATATATTTT
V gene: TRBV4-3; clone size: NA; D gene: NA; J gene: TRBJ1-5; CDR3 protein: CASSQDHGGRQPQHF; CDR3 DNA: TGCGCCAGCAGCCAAGATCACGGGGGTCGACAGCCCCAGCATTTT
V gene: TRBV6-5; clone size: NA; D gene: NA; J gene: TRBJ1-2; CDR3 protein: CASSSRFGGYTF; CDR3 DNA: TGTGCCAGCAGTTCCCGCTTCGGTGGCTACACCTTC
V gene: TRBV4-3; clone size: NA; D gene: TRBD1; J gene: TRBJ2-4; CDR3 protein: CASSQSGTGGDVAKNIQYF; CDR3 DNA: TGCGCCAGCAGCCAATCAGGGACAGGGGGCGATGTAGCCAAAAACATTCAGTACTTC
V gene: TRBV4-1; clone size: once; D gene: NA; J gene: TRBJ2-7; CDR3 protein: CASSQPTTRYEQYF; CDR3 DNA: TGCGCCAGCAGCCAACCGACAACTCGGTACGAGCAGTACTTC
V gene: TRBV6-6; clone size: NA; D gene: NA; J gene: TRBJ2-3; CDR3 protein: CASKLTGASTDTQYF; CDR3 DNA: TGTGCCAGCAAACTTACTGGTGCTAGCACAGATACGCAGTATTTT
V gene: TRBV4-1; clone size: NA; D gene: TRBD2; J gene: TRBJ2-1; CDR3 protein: CASSQEWRGTYNEQFF; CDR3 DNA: TGCGCCAGCAGCCAAGAATGGCGGGGGACCTACAATGAGCAGTTCTTC
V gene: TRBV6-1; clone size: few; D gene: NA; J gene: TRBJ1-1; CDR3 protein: CASSVSGLGTEAFF; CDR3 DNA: TGTGCCAGCAGTGTCTCGGGGTTGGGCACTGAAGCTTTCTTT
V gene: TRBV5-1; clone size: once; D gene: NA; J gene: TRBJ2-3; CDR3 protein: CASSLANTQYF; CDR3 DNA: TGCGCCAGCAGCTTAGCGAATACGCAGTATTTT
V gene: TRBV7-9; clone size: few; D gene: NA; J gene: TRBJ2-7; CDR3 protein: CASSLSVYEQYF; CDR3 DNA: TGTGCCAGCAGCTTAAGTGTCTACGAGCAGTACTTC
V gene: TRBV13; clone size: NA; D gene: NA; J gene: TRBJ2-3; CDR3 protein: CASSPVGRGEDTQYF; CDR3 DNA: TGTGCCAGCAGCCCAGTCGGGCGGGGTGAAGATACGCAGTATTTT
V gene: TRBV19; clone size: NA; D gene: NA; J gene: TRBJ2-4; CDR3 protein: CASSIGAKNIQYF; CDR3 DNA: TGTGCCAGTAGTATAGGGGCCAAAAACATTCAGTACTTC
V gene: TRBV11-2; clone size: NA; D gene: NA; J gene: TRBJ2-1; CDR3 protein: CASSPRRPGSYNEQFF; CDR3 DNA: TGTGCCAGCAGCCCTCGCCGACCGGGCTCATACAATGAGCAGTTCTTC
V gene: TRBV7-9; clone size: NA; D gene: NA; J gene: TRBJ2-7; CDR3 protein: CASSLVRQPGEQYF; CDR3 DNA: TGTGCCAGCAGCTTAGTACGTCAGCCTGGGGAGCAGTACTTC
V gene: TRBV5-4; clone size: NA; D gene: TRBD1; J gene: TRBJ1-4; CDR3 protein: CASSFRTGDNEKLFF; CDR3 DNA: TGTGCCAGCAGCTTTCGGACAGGAGATAATGAAAAACTGTTTTTT
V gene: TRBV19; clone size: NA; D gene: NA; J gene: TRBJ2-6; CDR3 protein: CASSIGGTVRLSGANVLTF; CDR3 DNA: TGTGCCAGTAGTATTGGGGGGACGGTGCGGCTATCTGGGGCCAACGTCCTGACTTTC
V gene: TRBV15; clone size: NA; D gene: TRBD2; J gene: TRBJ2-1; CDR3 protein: CATSRVAGQPNEQFF; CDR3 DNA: TGTGCCACCAGCAGAGTAGCGGGGCAGCCGAATGAGCAGTTCTTC
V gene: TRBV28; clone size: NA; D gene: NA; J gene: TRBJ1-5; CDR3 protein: CASVTRWGPTGGGNQPQHF; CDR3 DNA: TGTGCCAGCGTGACTAGGTGGGGACCTACCGGTGGAGGCAATCAGCCCCAGCATTTT
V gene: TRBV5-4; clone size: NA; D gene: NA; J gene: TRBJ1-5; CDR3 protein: CASSPYDIQVPQHF; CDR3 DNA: TGTGCCAGCAGCCCGTACGACATACAGGTGCCCCAGCATTTT
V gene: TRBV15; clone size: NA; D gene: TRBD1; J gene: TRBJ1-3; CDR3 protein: CATSRAGGTGNTIYF; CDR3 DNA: TGTGCCACCAGCAGAGCAGGGGGCACTGGAAACACCATATATTTT
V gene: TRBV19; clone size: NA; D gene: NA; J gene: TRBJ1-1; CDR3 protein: CASSIGGMTEAFF; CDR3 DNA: TGTGCCAGTAGTATTGGGGGTATGACTGAAGCTTTCTTT
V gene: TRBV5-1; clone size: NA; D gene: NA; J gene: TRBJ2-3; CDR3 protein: CASSQAPPTDTQYF; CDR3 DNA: TGCGCCAGCAGTCAAGCCCCCCCCACAGATACGCAGTATTTT
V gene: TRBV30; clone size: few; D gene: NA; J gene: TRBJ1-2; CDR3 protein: CAWSLAYGYTF; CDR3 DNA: TGTGCCTGGAGTCTCGCCTATGGCTACACCTTC
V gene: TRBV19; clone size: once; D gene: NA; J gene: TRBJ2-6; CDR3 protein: CASSPRDPSLLSNVLTF; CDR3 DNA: TGTGCCAGTAGTCCGCGGGACCCGTCATTGTTGTCCAACGTCCTGACTTTC
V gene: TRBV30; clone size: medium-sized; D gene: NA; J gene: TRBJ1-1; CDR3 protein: CAWATGAGSTEAFF; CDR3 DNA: TGTGCCTGGGCGACAGGAGCCGGGAGTACTGAAGCTTTCTTT
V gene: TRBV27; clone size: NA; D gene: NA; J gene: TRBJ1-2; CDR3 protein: CASSSSQLRDGYTF; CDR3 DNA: TGTGCCAGCAGTTCGTCCCAGCTTAGGGATGGCTACACCTTC
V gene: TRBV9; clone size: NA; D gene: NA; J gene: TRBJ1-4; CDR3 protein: CASSVRPVATNEKLFF; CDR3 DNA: TGTGCCAGCAGCGTTCGTCCGGTTGCAACTAATGAAAAACTGTTTTTT
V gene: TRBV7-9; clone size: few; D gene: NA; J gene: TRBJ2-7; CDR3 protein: CASSRDNTYEQYF; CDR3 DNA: TGTGCCAGCAGCCGGGACAATACCTACGAGCAGTACTTC
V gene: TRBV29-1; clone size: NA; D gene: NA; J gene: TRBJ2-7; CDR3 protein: CSVGRRGGGLHEQYF; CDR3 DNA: TGCAGCGTAGGCCGCAGGGGTGGCGGGCTCCACGAGCAGTACTTC
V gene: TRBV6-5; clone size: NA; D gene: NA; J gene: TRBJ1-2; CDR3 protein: CASKRDLLDYGYTF; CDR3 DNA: TGTGCCAGCAAACGGGACCTCCTAGACTATGGCTACACCTTC
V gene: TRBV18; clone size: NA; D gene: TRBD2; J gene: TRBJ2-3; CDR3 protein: CASSPPGLAGGTDTQYF; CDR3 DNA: TGTGCCAGCTCACCTCCGGGACTAGCGGGGGGGACAGATACGCAGTATTTT
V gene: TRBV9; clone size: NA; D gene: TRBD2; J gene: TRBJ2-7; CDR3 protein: CASSVGGGMHEQYF; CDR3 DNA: TGTGCCAGCAGCGTAGGGGGGGGAATGCACGAGCAGTACTTC
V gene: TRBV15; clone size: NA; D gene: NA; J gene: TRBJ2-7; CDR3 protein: CATSRTTLYEQYF; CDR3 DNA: TGTGCCACCAGTAGAACTACTCTCTACGAGCAGTACTTC
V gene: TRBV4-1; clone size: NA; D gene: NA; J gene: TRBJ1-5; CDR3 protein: CASSQGRQPQHF; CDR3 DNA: TGCGCCAGCAGCCAAGGTAGGCAGCCCCAGCATTTT
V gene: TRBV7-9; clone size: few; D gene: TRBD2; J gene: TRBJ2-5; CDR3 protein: CASSDLAVQETQYF; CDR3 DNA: TGTGCCAGCAGCGACCTAGCGGTCCAAGAGACCCAGTACTTC
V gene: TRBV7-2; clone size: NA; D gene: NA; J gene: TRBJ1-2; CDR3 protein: CASSLGVYYGYTF; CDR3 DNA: TGTGCCAGCAGCTTAGGGGTTTACTATGGCTACACCTTC
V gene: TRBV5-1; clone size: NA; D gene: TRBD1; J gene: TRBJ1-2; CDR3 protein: CASSEALTGSGYTF; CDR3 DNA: TGCGCCAGCAGCGAAGCTCTGACAGGGTCTGGCTACACCTTC
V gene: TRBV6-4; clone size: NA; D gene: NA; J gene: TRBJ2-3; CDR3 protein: CASTVGIADTQYF; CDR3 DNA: TGTGCCAGCACTGTGGGGATCGCAGATACGCAGTATTTT
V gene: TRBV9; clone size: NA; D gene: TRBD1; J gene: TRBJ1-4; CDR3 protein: CASSVAPQGGDEKLFF; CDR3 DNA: TGTGCCAGCAGCGTAGCCCCCCAGGGGGGGGATGAAAAACTGTTTTTT
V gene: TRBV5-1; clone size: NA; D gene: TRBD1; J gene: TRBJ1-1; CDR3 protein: CASSWGQKNTEAFF; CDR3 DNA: TGCGCCAGCAGCTGGGGACAGAAGAACACTGAAGCTTTCTTT
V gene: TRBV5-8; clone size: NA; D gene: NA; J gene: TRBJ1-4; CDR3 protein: CASSLLATNEKLFF; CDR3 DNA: TGTGCCAGCAGCCTGCTTGCAACTAATGAAAAACTGTTTTTT
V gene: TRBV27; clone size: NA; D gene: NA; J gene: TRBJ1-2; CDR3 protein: CASSLEGRANYGYTF; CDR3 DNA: TGTGCCAGCAGTTTGGAGGGGAGAGCTAACTATGGCTACACCTTC
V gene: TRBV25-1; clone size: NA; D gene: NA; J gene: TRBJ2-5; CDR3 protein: CASSPRGGGETQYF; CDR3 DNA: TGTGCCAGCAGCCCCAGGGGGGGCGGGGAGACCCAGTACTTC
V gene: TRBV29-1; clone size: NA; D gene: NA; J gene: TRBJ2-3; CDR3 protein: CSVGGVVTDTQYF; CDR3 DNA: TGCAGCGTTGGAGGGGTGGTCACAGATACGCAGTATTTT
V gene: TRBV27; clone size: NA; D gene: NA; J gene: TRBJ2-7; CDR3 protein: CASSPRTVPSYEQYF; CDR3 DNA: TGTGCCAGCAGTCCACGGACGGTCCCCTCCTACGAGCAGTACTTC
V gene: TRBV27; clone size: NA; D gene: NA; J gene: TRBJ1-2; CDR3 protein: CASSPLFVGTYGYTF; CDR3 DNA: TGTGCCAGCAGTCCGCTTTTTGTGGGGACTTATGGCTACACCTTC